A selection of T cell receptor beta chains follows, all from one sample in a study of blood T cells in healthy people across ages. Each CDR3 protein is one row after TCRdb ran MiXCR on the 5' RACE reads. Among about 780,000 distinct CDR3 sequences, approximately 65% were seen once, and the ten largest hold about 27%. The sequenced sample was blood. The receptor source for this set is a man aged 25 to 45 in good health. CDR3s leave out the opening cysteine and the closing phenylalanine or tryptophan. Each record gives: V gene, CDR3 protein.

>TRBV9
ASSVAGGTSVETQY
>TRBV5-5
ASSLETLPPEQF
>TRBV12-3/TRBV12-4
ASAQTRRYEQY
>TRBV19
ASSMETGYEQY
>TRBV10-3
AISAGRGGYEQY
>TRBV12-3/TRBV12-4
ASSLKGFGFGYT
>TRBV7-9
ASSSDTFSYEQY
>TRBV6-5
ASSYSSSSYGYT
>TRBV28
AITMDRGQRAF
>TRBV6-5
ASSSDRPSYNEQF
>TRBV9
ASSASEFDSVSGANVLT
>TRBV4-2
ASSQDNRGPETQY
>TRBV3-1
ASSQDLTSGGTEQY
>TRBV6-2/TRBV6-3
ASSYASGGASPYEQY
>TRBV7-9
ASSSDRVKH
>TRBV29-1
SVDGGHYEQY
>TRBV7-2
ASSPPNRIYEQY
>TRBV24-1
ATSDPYFTYNEQF
>TRBV10-3
AINDERGPHYEQY
>TRBV6-1
ASSEGWAVDEQF
>TRBV4-3
ASSQRRTGESYEQY
>TRBV6-2/TRBV6-3
ASSLSGLGEQF
>TRBV7-9
ASSLEQWGYT
>TRBV5-1
ASSLAPGLADNEQF
>TRBV13
ASSSTLSAYEQY
>TRBV29-1
SVEGTSTDTQY
>TRBV20-1
SARDTTSEQY
>TRBV7-2
TSSLAGGGRKGGYT
>TRBV12-3/TRBV12-4
ASSSTGISGANVLT
>TRBV2
ASSELGDTGELF
>TRBV20-1
SARDRGDSGANVLT
>TRBV20-1
SASGITTEQY
>TRBV2
ASSVLGYYNEQF
>TRBV10-3
AISALLGTGYNEQF
>TRBV29-1
SVRAGGTVTEAF
>TRBV29-1
SVEPGVGTGELF
>TRBV28
ASSLTRGGETQY
>TRBV6-2/TRBV6-3
ASSLITSGPRGQETQY